The sequence of this T cell receptor (beta chain) was determined in a study of T cells in localized non-small cell lung cancer. Here immunoSEQ multiplex PCR was the method, and the copy in TCRdb shows in-frame clones only, minus some. This table has about 1,400 clones, about 40% appearing once. From germline, CDR1 is MGHRA and CDR2 YSYEKL. The CDR3 consists of 16 residues. V was pared by 0 bases and J by 6 bases, with 18 bases between. Overall study results and limits: Patients showing higher blood T cell density tended to see longer overall survival. Heterogeneity remains possible, as sequencing covered one tumor region only.

This clone has more than one count but fewer than ten. Its antigen is unknown. The sample in question was lung tumor tissue, obtained before any cancer treatment. This receptor was taken from a male donor at least 60 years old with stage I squamous cell lung carcinoma. V and J are TRBV4-1 and TRBJ2-7; D tentatively reads TRBD1 or TRBD2 (5 bases each). The CDR3 coding sequence is TGCGCCAGCAGCCAAGACAACGGGGCTGCCGCCGGCGAGCAGTACTTC. Its protein product is CASSQDNGAAAGEQYF.